Given below is one T cell receptor (beta chain) in context. Its antigen is as yet unknown. The data originate from a study of blood T cells in healthy people across ages. Whole-study findings and limits: More naive CD4+ cells and higher diversity were found in long-lived than in aged donors. Diversity of TCR beta correlated strongly with naive T cell percentage. Diversity of TCR beta per million T cells declined in a roughly linear way with age.

A second PCR of 7 to 11 cycles used a sample-barcoded 5' primer and a J-beta primer mix. From the 5' RACE reads, TCRdb called clonotypes with MiXCR, one entry per CDR3 protein. The sample yields roughly 800,000 distinct CDR3 sequences, 58% seen once. Every donor gave roughly 9.2 milliliters of peripheral blood. From germline, CDR1 is ENHRY and CDR2 SYGVKD. The V and J ends lost 7 bases and 1 base respectively, with 16 bases between them. The CDR3 runs to 15 residues. The receptor's source is a man aged 30-40 years in good health. This chain connects TRBV10-3 to TRBJ1-1; possibly TRBD1 for D (6 bases). Sample: blood. As DNA, the CDR3 is TGTGCCATCACCGCGACAGGACGGAGGAACACTGAAGCTTTCTTT. This gives the protein CAITATGRRNTEAFF.